These 28 T cell receptor beta chains were all obtained from the same sample, sequenced in a study of shared clonotypes between healthy human individuals. TCRdb's table, derived via immunoSEQ multiplex PCR, lists solely in-frame clones and lacks some. The sample consists of about 1 million clones, about 74% of them appearing once. Sequencing was performed on memory CD4+ T cells sorted from blood. Subset defined: CD45RA-negative fraction. These receptors were collected from a man younger than 35 in good health.

This clone has a count of ten or more. The chain links TRBV7-2 to TRBJ1-1; no clear D gene. The CDR3 spans 13 residues. The germline gives CDR1 SGHTA, CDR2 FQGNSA. Trimming removed 5 bases from V and 7 bases from J, with 14 bases in between. The CDR3: CASSLRAGIEAFF. The DNA for the CDR3 is TGTGCCAGCAGCCTGAGGGCGGGGATTGAAGCTTTCTTT.

The chain links TRBV29-1 to TRBJ2-7; no firm D call. The V and J ends lost 6 bases and 4 bases respectively, with 7 bases between them. In germline, CDR1 is SQVTM, CDR2 ANQGSEA. This CDR3 is 10 amino acids long. The CDR3 here is CSVGTYEQYF. Written as DNA, the CDR3 is TGCAGCGTCGGCACTTACGAGCAGTACTTC.

The rearrangement joins TRBV7-9 to TRBJ2-1; 9 bases line up with TRBD1. The CDR3 contains 16 residues. V lost 5 bases to trimming and J lost 1 base; unmatched junction nucleotides: 6. CDR1 is SEHNR and CDR2 is FQNEAQ in the germline V gene (reference sequence). The CDR3 nucleotides read TGTGCCAGCAGCCACCTGACAGGGGGGTCCTACAATGAGCAGTTCTTC. It yields the protein CASSHLTGGSYNEQFF. The complete variable domain, with remaining parts taken from reference TRBV7-9 and TRBJ2-1, reads DTGVSQNPRHKITKRGQNVTFRCDPISEHNRLYWYRQTLGQGPEFLTYFQNEAQLEKSRLLSDRFSAERPKGSFSTLEIQRTEQGDSAMYLCASSHLTGGSYNEQFFGPGTRLTVL.

This chain links TRBV10-3 with TRBJ1-6; TRBD1 matches 10 bases. The CDR3 runs 16 residues. The germline gives CDR1 ENHRY, CDR2 SYGVKD. V was pared by 6 bases and J by 1 base, with 3 bases of the junction left unmatched. CDR3 in DNA: TGTGCCATCAGGCGACAGGGGGCTTCCTATAATTCACCCCTCCACTTT. Translating gives CAIRRQGASYNSPLHF.

This chain links TRBV18 with TRBJ2-3, with 7 bases aligning to TRBD2. The germline V gene encodes CDR1 KGHSH and CDR2 LQKENI. V gave up 0 bases and J gave up 5 bases; unmatched junction bases: 8. The CDR3 extends over 16 amino acids. For the CDR3, the DNA is TGTGCCAGCTCACCACCGGGAGGGACGGTCGAAGATACGCAGTATTTT. Its translation: CASSPPGGTVEDTQYF. Variable domain in full (rest from reference TRBV18 and TRBJ2-3): NAGVMQNPRHLVRRRGQEARLRCSPMKGHSHVYWYRQLPEEGLKFMVYLQKENIIDESGMPKERFSAEFPKEGPSILRIQQVVRGDSAAYFCASSPPGGTVEDTQYFGPGTRLTVL.

CDR3 coding DNA: TGTGCCAGCAGTTACGGGCTAAGGGCTTTCTTT. Residues: CASSYGLRAFF. This chain joins TRBV6-5 and TRBJ1-1; no firm D call. This CDR3 has 11 amino acids. Trimming took off 2 bases at V and 11 bases at J, with 9 bases between the two ends. Germline V CDR1 and CDR2: MNHEY, SVGAGI.

The chain links TRBV28 to TRBJ2-5; D remains ambiguous. Germline V lookup: CDR1 MDHEN, CDR2 SYDVKM. The V end was cut by 5 bases, the J end by 0 bases, with 13 bases between. This CDR3 region has 15 residues. In DNA form, the CDR3 reads TGTGCCAGCAGTGCCGCCGGGCAAAACCAAGAGACCCAGTACTTC. Amino acids: CASSAAGQNQETQYF. Variable domain in full (rest from reference TRBV28 and TRBJ2-5): DVKVTQSSRYLVKRTGEKVFLECVQDMDHENMFWYRQDPGLGLRLIYFSYDVKMKEKGDIPEGYSVSREKKERFSLILESASTNQTSMYLCASSAAGQNQETQYFGPGTRLLVL.

The genes are TRBV6-9 and TRBJ2-3; TRBD2 matches at 12 bases. The CDR3 has 15 residues. V shed 9 bases, J shed 2 bases, and the junction held 6 bases outside the gene matches. Germline loops: CDR1 MNHGY, CDR2 SVAAGI. CDR3: CARETSGGDTDTQYF. CDR3 DNA sequence: TGTGCCAGGGAGACTAGCGGGGGAGACACAGATACGCAGTATTTT.

The rearrangement links TRBV5-1 to TRBJ1-3, with D possibly matching TRBD1 (5 bases). Per the germline V gene, CDR1 is SGHRS and CDR2 is YFSETQ. The CDR3 length is 17 residues. V was trimmed by 4 bases and J by 2 bases, leaving 19 bases between them. The CDR3: CASSPGDRHSTGNTIYF. The DNA of the CDR3 is TGCGCCAGCAGCCCGGGGGACCGACATTCCACTGGAAACACCATATATTTT.

This chain joins TRBV5-4 and TRBJ2-5; 13 bases are shared with TRBD2. The CDR3 sequence is 17 residues long. Germline CDR1 reads SGHNT; CDR2 reads YYREEE (reference sequence). Trimming removed 4 bases from V and 2 bases from J; junction bases left unmatched: 8. The CDR3 bases are TGTGCCAGCAGCCGGGACCTACTAGCGGGGGGGCAAGAGACCCAGTACTTC. Translation gives CASSRDLLAGGQETQYF.

The chain carries TRBV30 and TRBJ2-7, with 8 bases fitting TRBD2. V gave up 4 bases and J gave up 3 bases; unmatched junction bases: 11. Germline assignment: CDR1 GTSNPN and CDR2 SVGIG (reference sequence). The CDR3 totals 15 residues. The CDR3 DNA is TGTGCCTGGACGCAACGGGGGGGCAGGTACTACGAGCAGTACTTC. Protein: CAWTQRGGRYYEQYF.

This chain joins TRBV10-3 and TRBJ2-7; no definite D call. The CDR3 has 15 residues. V shed 0 bases and J shed 8 bases, with 17 bases lying between them. Germline CDR1 is ENHRY and CDR2 is SYGVKD. CDR3 in DNA: TGTGCCATCAGTGAGTCGTGGGTTAGCTCAGATCAGCAGTACTTC. This translates into CAISESWVSSDQQYF.

The chain employs TRBV5-8 and TRBJ2-1; 7 bases align to TRBD1. This CDR3 is 15 amino acids long. The V segment lost 3 bases and the J segment 4 bases; nucleotides outside the gene matches: 7. Germline CDR1 reads SGHTS; CDR2 reads YDEGEE. The CDR3 DNA reads TGTGCCAGCAGCTCCACAGGGGAATCTTACAATGAGCAGTTCTTC. It is translated as CASSSTGESYNEQFF.

This chain joins TRBV6-1 and TRBJ2-1, with TRBD1 matching over 9 bases. The CDR3 spans 15 residues. Losses at the gene ends were 5 bases for V and 6 bases for J; bases not matched to a gene: 8. Germline V gene lookup returns CDR1 MNHNS and CDR2 SASEGT. CDR3 protein: CASSSRDRVLNEQFF. The CDR3 bases are TGTGCCAGCAGTAGCCGGGACAGGGTTCTCAATGAGCAGTTCTTC.

In the case of this clone: At one of its ends the junction is not consistent with the germline gene, which may arise from a read error. The CDR3 region is CASSLYAGAVTGELFF. The CDR3, as DNA: TGTGCTAGCAGCTTATACGCGGGGGCGGTCACCGGGGAGCTGTTTTTT. The chain carries TRBV7-7 and TRBJ2-2; D might be TRBD2 (7 bases). This CDR3 is 16 amino acids long. CDR1 is SSHAT, CDR2 FNYEAQ, per germline (reference sequence).

The V call is TRBV28, the J call TRBJ1-2, with D possibly TRBD1 on 5 matching bases. The CDR3 is 15 residues long. Germline-derived CDR1 and CDR2 are MDHEN and SYDVKM. V was cut by 7 bases and J by 7 bases, with 22 bases left in between. The CDR3 reads CASTSSSGSLSGYTF. CDR3 bases: TGTGCCAGCACTTCTTCCTCAGGGTCTTTGAGTGGCTACACCTTC.

The chain is built from TRBV2 and TRBJ2-3; 7 positions agree with TRBD2. The CDR3 totals 15 residues. With V trimmed by 0 bases and J by 1 base, 1 base remained unmatched. Germline CDR1 SNHLY, CDR2 FYNNEI. The CDR3 coding sequence is TGTGCCAGCAGTGAAGCGGGGGGGGGCACAGATACGCAGTATTTT. Protein: CASSEAGGGTDTQYF.

CDR3 in DNA: TGTGCCAGTAAAGGCAATAGGGATTCACCCCTCCACTTT. Its translation: CASKGNRDSPLHF. The V call is TRBV19, the J call TRBJ1-6, with no clear D. Germline CDR1 LNHDA, CDR2 SQIVND (reference sequence). Trimming removed 7 bases at V and 8 bases at J, with 12 bases between. This CDR3 has 13 amino acids.

V usage is TRBV11-2 and J usage is TRBJ2-5; D call uncertain. The CDR3 covers 12 residues. The germline V gene encodes CDR1 SGHAT and CDR2 FQNNGV. The V end was cut by 1 base, the J end by 6 bases, with 6 bases between. The CDR3 DNA is TGTGCCAGCAGCTTAGTGGCGCAGACCCAGTACTTC. Protein: CASSLVAQTQYF.

The chain uses TRBV27 and TRBJ1-6; tentative D call: TRBD1 (6 bases). Trimming took off 2 bases at V and 8 bases at J, with 10 bases between the two ends. Germline assignment: CDR1 MNHEY and CDR2 SMNVEV (reference sequence). The CDR3 runs 14 residues. For the CDR3, the DNA is TGTGCCAGCAGTTTACAGGGGTGGCATTCACCCCTCCACTTT. Amino acid sequence: CASSLQGWHSPLHF.

The chain uses TRBV6-6 and TRBJ1-1; the D is unclear. Trimming removed 3 bases from V and 6 bases from J, with 8 bases in between. Germline lookup yields CDR1 MNHNY and CDR2 SVGAGI (reference sequence). This CDR3 comprises 12 residues. DNA for the CDR3: TGTGCCAGCAGTTATGGGAGGGCTGAAGCTTTCTTT. Its translation: CASSYGRAEAFF.

The chain couples TRBV28 to TRBJ2-4, with D maybe TRBD1 (7 bases). The CDR3 is made up of 13 amino acids. Germline V lookup: CDR1 MDHEN, CDR2 SYDVKM. The V and J ends lost 7 bases and 7 bases respectively, with 14 bases between them. The CDR3 is CASKGGGRNIQYF. CDR3 nucleotides: TGTGCCAGCAAAGGAGGGGGCCGGAACATTCAGTACTTC.

The chain has TRBV10-1 and TRBJ2-1, with D possibly TRBD2 on 5 matching bases. The CDR3 runs to 12 residues. Germline lookup yields CDR1 WNHNN and CDR2 SYGVQD (reference sequence). V was clipped by 3 bases and J by 14 bases, with 14 bases between them. The DNA of the CDR3 is TGCGCCAGCAGTGACTCCGGGAAACGAGAGTTCTTC. It encodes CASSDSGKREFF.

This clone turned up a few times. J is TRBJ2-2 and V is TRBV19, with D hard to call. In germline, CDR1 is LNHDA, CDR2 SQIVND (reference sequence). The CDR3 has 16 amino acids. The V end lost 2 bases, the J end lost 4 bases, and 14 bases lay between the germline ends. This CDR3 is CASSIMAGLGTGELFF. The CDR3 DNA is TGTGCCAGTAGTATAATGGCCGGGTTGGGCACCGGGGAGCTGTTTTTT.

The chain carries TRBV18 and TRBJ1-1; TRBD1 agrees at 10 bases. This CDR3 comprises 16 residues. The germline gives CDR1 KGHSH, CDR2 LQKENI. After removal of 0 bases from V and 1 base from J, the junction contained 2 bases not matched to a gene. CDR3 in amino acids: CASSPPTGGRNTEAFF. CDR3 nucleotide sequence: TGTGCCAGCTCACCACCGACAGGGGGCAGGAACACTGAAGCTTTCTTT.

The table lists this clone with a few counts. The gene calls are TRBV19 and TRBJ1-2; D might be TRBD1 (6 bases). The V end lost 7 bases, the J end lost 4 bases, and 16 bases lay between the germline ends. CDR3 length: 14 amino acids. The germline V gene has CDR1 LNHDA and CDR2 SQIVND (reference sequence). The CDR3 loop is CASNPAVQGYGYTF. In DNA, the CDR3 is TGTGCCAGTAACCCCGCGGTACAGGGCTATGGCTACACCTTC. The full variable domain, its missing parts supplied by reference TRBV19 and TRBJ1-2, is DGGITQSPKYLFRKEGQNVTLSCEQNLNHDAMYWYRQDPGQGLRLIYYSQIVNDFQKGDIAEGYSVSREKKESFPLTVTSAQKNPTAFYLCASNPAVQGYGYTFGSGTRLTVV.

The CDR3 loop is CASSFRDASEAFF. The CDR3 bases are TGTGCCAGCAGTTTCAGGGATGCTTCTGAAGCTTTCTTT. This chain links TRBV6-5 with TRBJ1-1; the D gene is possibly TRBD1 (5 bases). V lost 4 bases and J lost 6, with 12 bases in between. This CDR3 comprises 13 residues. In germline, CDR1 is MNHEY, CDR2 SVGAGI.

V and J are TRBV7-2 and TRBJ2-5; 11 positions match TRBD2. The CDR3 has 16 residues. Germline CDR1 reads SGHTA; CDR2 reads FQGNSA. The trim removed 2 bases at V and 5 bases at J, leaving 7 bases unmatched. The CDR3 is CASSLNSGGDGETQYF. DNA for the CDR3: TGTGCCAGCAGCTTAAATAGCGGGGGGGATGGTGAGACCCAGTACTTC. Supplemented by reference TRBV7-2 and TRBJ2-5, the full variable domain reads GAGVSQSPSNKVTEKGKDVELRCDPISGHTALYWYRQSLGQGLEFLIYFQGNSAPDKSGLPSDRFSAERTGGSVSTLTIQRTQQEDSAVYLCASSLNSGGDGETQYFGPGTRLLVL.